The 31 T cell receptor beta chains given below trace back to one sample, sequenced in a study of blood T cells in healthy people across ages. Sample-barcoded 5' priming and a J-beta primer mix drove a second PCR of about 6 to 12 cycles. TCRdb fed the 5' RACE reads into MiXCR, producing one record per CDR3 protein. Of more than 500,000 distinct CDR3 sequences detected, about a quarter appear once; the ten largest clones hold 3% to 4.5%. These data were likewise used in another study, on T cells of mothers and their children.

The sequenced material came from blood. Source of these receptors: a boy aged 2 to 10 in good health.

The chain couples TRBV7-9 to TRBJ1-5; D is ambiguous. This CDR3 is built from 13 residues. V was cut by 3 bases and J by 4 bases, with 7 bases left in between. CDR1 SEHNR and CDR2 FQNEAQ come from the germline V gene (reference sequence). CDR3 in amino acids: CASSFGPNQPQHF. The DNA of the CDR3 is TGTGCCAGCAGCTTCGGACCTAATCAGCCCCAGCATTTT.

The chain uses TRBV7-2 and TRBJ2-1; TRBD1 agrees at 8 bases. V lost 1 base, J lost 7 bases, and 18 bases stayed unmatched. CDR3 length: 19 amino acids. Germline values: CDR1 SGHTA, CDR2 FQGNSA. The CDR3 region is CASSLVSGGWREWENEQFF. In DNA form, the CDR3 reads TGTGCCAGCAGCTTAGTCTCAGGGGGCTGGAGGGAGTGGGAAAATGAGCAGTTCTTC.

This clonotype came up a few times. This sequence joins TRBV19 and TRBJ2-7; possibly TRBD2 for D (5 bases). Germline CDR1 and CDR2: LNHDA and SQIVND (reference sequence). The V end was cut by 6 bases, the J end by 7 bases, with 22 bases between. The CDR3 is 15 amino acids. The CDR3 reads CASSAAFSALGEQYF. The CDR3 bases are TGTGCCAGTAGCGCGGCGTTCTCCGCACTAGGGGAGCAGTACTTC.

The genes are TRBV20-1 and TRBJ2-3; 9 bases are shared with TRBD2. Unmatched junction bases numbered 12, after V lost 7 bases and J lost 4 bases. CDR1 is DFQATT, CDR2 SNEGSKA, per germline (reference sequence). This CDR3 spans 15 amino acids. The CDR3 protein is CSVPPLAGSPDTQYF. In DNA, the CDR3 is TGCAGTGTTCCCCCCCTAGCGGGATCCCCAGATACGCAGTATTTT.

V usage is TRBV29-1 and J usage is TRBJ2-5; TRBD2 matches at 12 bases. Germline loops: CDR1 SQVTM, CDR2 ANQGSEA. The trim removed 4 bases at V and 4 bases at J, leaving 7 bases unmatched. This CDR3 region has 15 residues. The CDR3 bases are TGCAGCGTTGGCTCTAGCGGGGGGGGCCTAGAGACCCAGTACTTC. This gives the protein CSVGSSGGGLETQYF.

The V gene is TRBV13, the J gene TRBJ2-6, with D tentatively TRBD2 (6 bases). Looked up from germline, CDR1 is PRHDT and CDR2 is FYEKMQ (reference sequence). The CDR3 covers 16 residues. Trimming shortened V by 4 bases and J by 4 bases, and 14 bases separated the two germline ends. CDR3 in amino acids: CASSSSGLPGANVLTF. CDR3 coding DNA: TGTGCCAGCAGCTCCTCAGGACTACCCGGGGCCAACGTCCTGACTTTC.

The V gene is TRBV27, the J gene TRBJ2-3; D unresolved. The CDR3 consists of 14 residues. The germline gives CDR1 MNHEY, CDR2 SMNVEV (reference sequence). V lost 5 bases, J lost 2 bases, and 11 bases lay in between. The CDR3 loop is CASSPRAPTDTQYF. The CDR3 DNA is TGTGCCAGCAGTCCCCGGGCCCCCACAGATACGCAGTATTTT.

The chain has TRBV4-1 and TRBJ2-2; 12 bases line up with TRBD2. Germline values: CDR1 MGHRA, CDR2 YSYEKL. J lost 5 bases, V lost 4 bases, and 5 bases had no gene match. This CDR3 comprises 16 residues. The CDR3 spells CASSPSGLAGTGELFF. CDR3 in DNA: TGCGCCAGCAGCCCCTCCGGACTAGCGGGAACCGGGGAGCTGTTTTTT.

V usage is TRBV5-1 and J usage is TRBJ1-3; unclear D gene. Germline V gene data show CDR1 as SGHRS and CDR2 as YFSETQ. CDR3 length: 16 residues. V was pared by 0 bases and J by 3 bases, with 13 bases between. CDR3 coding DNA: TGCGCCAGCAGCTTGGAGTCCCGAGGGTATGGAAACACCATATATTTT. This translates into CASSLESRGYGNTIYF.

This clonotype was seen more than once but under ten times. CDR3 in amino acids: CASSLEGGSFTEAFF. The CDR3 nucleotides read TGTGCCAGCAGCTTAGAGGGGGGGTCGTTCACTGAAGCTTTCTTT. V is TRBV13 and J is TRBJ1-1; perhaps TRBD1 as D (6 bases). The V end was cut by 1 base, the J end by 4 bases, with 13 bases between. Germline loops: CDR1 PRHDT, CDR2 FYEKMQ (reference sequence). The CDR3 has 15 residues.

V and J are TRBV12-3 or TRBV12-4 and TRBJ2-5; possibly TRBD1 or TRBD2 for D (5 bases each). The CDR3 length is 13 residues. The ends were cut back, 3 bases at V and 7 bases at J, with 12 bases in the middle. The CDR3 DNA reads as TGTGCCAGCAGTTTCGGGACCACAGGGACCCAGTACTTC. Its protein product is CASSFGTTGTQYF.

This clonotype was seen a few times. This rearrangement joins TRBV6-5 to TRBJ1-2; tentative D call: TRBD1 (6 bases). The CDR3 is 15 amino acids. V lost 7 bases and J lost 2, with 17 bases in between. Germline loops: CDR1 MNHEY, CDR2 SVGAGI. The CDR3 bases are TGTGCCAGCATAGCATACAGGGAACAAAACTATGGCTACACCTTC. It specifies CASIAYREQNYGYTF.

This clonotype was detected a few times. The chain uses TRBV7-8 and TRBJ1-4; tentatively, D is TRBD1 (5 bases). Germline V gene data show CDR1 as SGHVS and CDR2 as FQNEAQ. This CDR3 has 14 amino acids. Trimming removed 9 bases at V and 8 bases at J, with 19 bases between. CDR3 region: CASHGGQGGEKLFF. For the CDR3, the DNA is TGTGCCAGTCACGGCGGTCAGGGTGGGGAAAAACTGTTTTTT.

The CDR3 nucleotides read TGTGCCAGCTCACCACGGCCGGTTCGCTCTGGAAACACCATATATTTT. Its translation: CASSPRPVRSGNTIYF. The rearrangement uses TRBV18 and TRBJ1-3; no reliable D call. The CDR3 spans 16 residues. The germline V gene encodes CDR1 KGHSH and CDR2 LQKENI. V lost 1 base and J 0 bases, leaving 10 bases between the germline ends.

A note on this clonotype: The CDR3 does not end in the conserved phenylalanine or tryptophan, so this is likely a read error. The chain couples TRBV7-2 to TRBJ1-1, with no clear D. This CDR3 is built from 13 residues. V lost 1 base and J lost 3, with 6 bases in between. CDR1 is SGHTA and CDR2 is FQGNSA in the germline V gene. CDR3 loop: CASSLVTDTEAFL. In DNA form, the CDR3 reads TGTGCCAGCAGCTTAGTGACGGACACTGAAGCTTTCCTT.

Only a few counts were recorded for this clonotype. CDR3 sequence reads: CAISGAEDTGELFF. The CDR3 region has the DNA TGTGCCATCAGTGGGGCAGAAGACACCGGGGAGCTGTTTTTT. The chain recombines TRBV10-3 with TRBJ2-2; D is unresolved. The CDR3 totals 14 residues. The germline V gene encodes CDR1 ENHRY and CDR2 SYGVKD. Trimming took off 4 bases at V and 3 bases at J, with 9 bases between the two ends.

The V call is TRBV10-3, the J call TRBJ1-2; no clear D. Germline V gene sequence: CDR1 ENHRY, CDR2 SYGVKD. This CDR3 comprises 16 residues. The V and J ends lost 0 bases and 4 bases respectively, with 15 bases between them. The chain's CDR3 is CAISESVGNLPYGYTF. The CDR3 nucleotides are TGTGCCATCAGTGAGTCTGTCGGTAACTTGCCCTATGGCTACACCTTC.

This chain uses TRBV11-2 with TRBJ1-5; TRBD1 matches at 12 bases. This CDR3 region has 15 residues. Germline loops: CDR1 SGHAT, CDR2 FQNNGV. The J segment lost 6 bases and the V segment lost 4 bases, leaving 4 bases of the junction unmatched. CDR3 nucleotide sequence: TGTGCCAGCAGCTCGGGACAGGGGGCATTTCAGCCCCAGCATTTT. It codes for CASSSGQGAFQPQHF.

Of note for this clonotype: The CDR3 end shows no conserved phenylalanine or tryptophan, and so a read error is likely. The chain employs TRBV20-1 and TRBJ2-3; 9 bases line up with TRBD2. Trimming cost V 1 base and J 2 bases; bases outside gene matches: 10. In germline, CDR1 is DFQATT, CDR2 SNEGSKA (reference sequence). This CDR3 contains 17 residues. CDR3 coding DNA: TGCAGTGCTAGAGCCCCCCTAGCGGGGCCGCTCACAGATACGCAGTATTCT. This encodes CSARAPLAGPLTDTQYS.

The chain combines TRBV20-1 with TRBJ2-1, with 10 bases lining up with TRBD2. This CDR3 comprises 13 residues. Germline V lookup: CDR1 DFQATT, CDR2 SNEGSKA (reference sequence). Trimming cost V 2 bases and J 5 bases; bases outside gene matches: 0. The CDR3 reads CSARLAGDNEQFF. DNA of the CDR3: TGCAGTGCTAGACTAGCGGGGGACAATGAGCAGTTCTTC.

This chain uses TRBV30 with TRBJ1-2, with 9 positions matching TRBD1. From germline, CDR1 is GTSNPN and CDR2 SVGIG (reference sequence). CDR3 length equals 13 residues. With 1 base clipped from V and 3 bases from J, the junction kept 0 bases outside the gene matches. This chain's CDR3 is CAWSGTGDYGYTF. The CDR3 region has the DNA TGTGCCTGGAGTGGGACAGGGGACTATGGCTACACCTTC.

This rearrangement joins TRBV3-1 to TRBJ2-7, with a possible D match to TRBD2 (5 bases). Germline CDR1 is LGHDT and CDR2 is YNNKEL (reference sequence). CDR3 length: 14 amino acids. The V and J ends lost 0 bases and 3 bases respectively, with 9 bases between them. CDR3 sequence: CASSQDLRVYEQYF. The DNA of the CDR3 is TGTGCCAGCAGCCAAGACCTGCGGGTCTACGAGCAGTACTTC.

The rearrangement joins TRBV20-1 to TRBJ2-5; D perhaps matches TRBD1 (6 bases). V lost 6 bases, J lost 2 bases, and 19 bases lay in between. Germline values: CDR1 DFQATT, CDR2 SNEGSKA (reference sequence). This CDR3 region has 15 residues. Written as DNA, the CDR3 is TGCAGTGCGAGCCTTGGGACACCTTATCAAGAGACCCAGTACTTC. Its protein product is CSASLGTPYQETQYF.

This clonotype was picked up many times. The V call is TRBV3-1, the J call TRBJ1-4, with a possible D match to TRBD1 (5 bases). V lost 2 bases to trimming and J lost 0 bases, with 7 bases between them. The CDR3 runs to 15 residues. Germline CDR1 LGHDT, CDR2 YNNKEL (reference sequence). CDR3 in DNA: TGTGCCAGCAGCCAACAGGGTACAACTAATGAAAAACTGTTTTTT. The encoded protein is CASSQQGTTNEKLFF.

This clonotype was seen ten or more times. The rearrangement joins TRBV15 to TRBJ2-5; D call uncertain. The CDR3 runs 12 residues. Germline V gene lookup returns CDR1 LNHNV and CDR2 YYDKDF (reference sequence). The V end lost 0 bases, the J end lost 5 bases, and 4 bases lay between the germline ends. CDR3 protein: CATSREDETQYF. CDR3 DNA sequence: TGTGCCACCAGCAGAGAGGATGAGACCCAGTACTTC.

This clonotype showed up just a few times. The V call is TRBV7-9, the J call TRBJ1-2, with 10 bases that match TRBD1. The CDR3 has 16 amino acids. From germline, CDR1 is SEHNR and CDR2 FQNEAQ (reference sequence). V was clipped by 4 bases and J by 8 bases; unmatched bases: 13. CDR3 loop: CASSSLLGTGVNGYTF. CDR3 bases: TGTGCCAGCAGCTCCCTCCTTGGGACAGGGGTGAACGGCTACACCTTC.

This clonotype turned up a few times. The rearrangement links TRBV11-2 to TRBJ2-5, with 11 bases that match TRBD2. The DNA matches TRBJ2-7 better at its end, which makes the J call doubtful. The germline V gene encodes CDR1 SGHAT and CDR2 FQNNGV. This CDR3 spans 15 amino acids. CDR3 loop: CASSFLAGGPYEQYF. The CDR3 DNA is TGTGCCAGCAGCTTCTTAGCGGGGGGGCCTTACGAGCAGTACTTC.

The genes are TRBV4-2 and TRBJ2-1, with 12 bases identical to TRBD2. In germline, CDR1 is LGHNA, CDR2 YNFKEQ. The CDR3 contains 16 residues. V was clipped by 4 bases and J by 9 bases; unmatched bases: 10. CDR3 amino acids: CASSLETSGLAGEQFF. In DNA form, the CDR3 reads TGTGCCAGCAGCCTAGAGACTTCGGGACTAGCGGGTGAGCAGTTCTTC.

The gene calls are TRBV11-2 and TRBJ2-1; possibly TRBD2 for D (5 bases). CDR1 is SGHAT, CDR2 FQNNGV, per germline. CDR3 length equals 13 residues. Trimming cost V 4 bases and J 5 bases, with 9 bases left between them. The CDR3 region is CASSYTRDNEQFF. Here the CDR3 DNA reads TGTGCCAGCAGCTATACTAGGGACAATGAGCAGTTCTTC.

This clonotype has more than one count but fewer than ten. J is TRBJ2-1 and V is TRBV19; 7 nucleotides line up with TRBD2. Germline V gene lookup returns CDR1 LNHDA and CDR2 SQIVND (reference sequence). Germline trimming cut 6 bases from V and 4 bases from J; bases unmatched to any gene: 6. This CDR3 comprises 14 residues. The chain's CDR3 is CASRPSGGYNEQFF. The CDR3 DNA is TGTGCCAGTAGGCCCTCGGGGGGATACAATGAGCAGTTCTTC.

The chain carries TRBV20-1 and TRBJ1-4; D unclear. The CDR3 is made up of 17 amino acids. V was pared by 2 bases and J by 0 bases, with 16 bases between. CDR1 is DFQATT and CDR2 is SNEGSKA in the germline V gene (reference sequence). The CDR3 sequence: CSARSDLPSTTNEKLFF. As DNA, the CDR3 is TGCAGTGCTAGATCCGATCTACCCAGTACAACTAATGAAAAACTGTTTTTT.